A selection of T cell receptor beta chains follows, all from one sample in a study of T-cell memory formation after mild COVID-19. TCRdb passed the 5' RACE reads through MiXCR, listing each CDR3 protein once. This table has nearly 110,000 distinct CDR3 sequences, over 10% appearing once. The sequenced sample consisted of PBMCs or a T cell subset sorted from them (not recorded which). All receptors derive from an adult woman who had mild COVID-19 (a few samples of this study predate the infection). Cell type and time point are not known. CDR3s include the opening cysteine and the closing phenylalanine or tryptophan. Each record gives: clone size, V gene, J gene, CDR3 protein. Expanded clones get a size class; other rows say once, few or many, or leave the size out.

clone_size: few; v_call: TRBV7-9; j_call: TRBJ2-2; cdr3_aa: CASRIGTVLNTGELFF
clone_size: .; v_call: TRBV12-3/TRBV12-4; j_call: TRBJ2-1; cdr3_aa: CASSLASGRVIFYNEQFF
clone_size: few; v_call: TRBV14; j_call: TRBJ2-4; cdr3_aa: CASSPNLGGDIQYF
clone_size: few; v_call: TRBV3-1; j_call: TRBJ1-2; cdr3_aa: CASSQTDRGQDYGYTF
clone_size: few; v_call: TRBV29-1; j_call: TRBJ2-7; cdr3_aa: CSVESGGSSGYEQYF
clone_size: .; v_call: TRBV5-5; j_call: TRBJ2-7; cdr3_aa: CASSQWTAHEQYF
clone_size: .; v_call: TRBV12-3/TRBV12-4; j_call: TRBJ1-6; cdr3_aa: CASSLPGLYNSPLHF
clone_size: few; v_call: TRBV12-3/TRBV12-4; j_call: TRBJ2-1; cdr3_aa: CASRFPGTLEGYEQFF
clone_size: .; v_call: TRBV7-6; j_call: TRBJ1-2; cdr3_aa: CASSTGTGGYGYTF
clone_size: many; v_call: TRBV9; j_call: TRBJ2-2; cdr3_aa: CASSGSSGVGTGELFF
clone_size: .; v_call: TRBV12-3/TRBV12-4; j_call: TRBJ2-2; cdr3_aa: CASSKTGTANTGELFF
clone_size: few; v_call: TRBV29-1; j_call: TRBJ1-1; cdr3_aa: CSVGVGGLEAFF
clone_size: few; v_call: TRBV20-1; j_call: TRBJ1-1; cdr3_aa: CSARDWEGYNTEAFF
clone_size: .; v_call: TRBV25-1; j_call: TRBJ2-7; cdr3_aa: CASRPQIFGIGTTGEQYF
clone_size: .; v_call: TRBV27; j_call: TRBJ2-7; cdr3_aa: CASSYRDRPYEQYF
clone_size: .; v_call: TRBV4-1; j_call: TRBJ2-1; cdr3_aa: CASSPLVGADEQFF
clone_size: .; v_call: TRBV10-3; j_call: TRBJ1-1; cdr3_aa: CAASDVNTEAFF
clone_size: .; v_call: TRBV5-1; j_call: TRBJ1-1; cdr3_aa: CASSLSGGTEAFF
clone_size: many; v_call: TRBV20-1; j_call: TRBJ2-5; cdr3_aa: CSARDFLSSGGHQETQYF
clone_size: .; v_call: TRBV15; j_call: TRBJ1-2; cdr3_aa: CATSRGEQIYGYTF
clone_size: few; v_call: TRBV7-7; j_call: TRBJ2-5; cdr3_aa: CASSADRGQETQYF
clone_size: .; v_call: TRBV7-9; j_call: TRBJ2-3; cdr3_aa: CASSPVGGTDTQYF
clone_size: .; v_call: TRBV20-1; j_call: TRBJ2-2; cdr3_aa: CSARDGTNTGELFF
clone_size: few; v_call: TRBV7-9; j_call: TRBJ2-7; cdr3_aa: CASSLAQGALSYEQYF
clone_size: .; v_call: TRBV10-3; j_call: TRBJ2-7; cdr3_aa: CATSGDSYEQYF
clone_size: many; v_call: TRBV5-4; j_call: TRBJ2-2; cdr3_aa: CASSVGLAGSTGELFF
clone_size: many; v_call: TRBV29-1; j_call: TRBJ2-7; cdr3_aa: CSVTTPRMEQYF
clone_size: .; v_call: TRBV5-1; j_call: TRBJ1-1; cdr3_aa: CASSLSRTGGGNTEAFF
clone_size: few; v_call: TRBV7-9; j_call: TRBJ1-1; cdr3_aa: CASSSWDRGDTEAFF
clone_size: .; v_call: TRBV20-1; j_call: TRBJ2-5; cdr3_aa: CSARDRNAASTVETQYF
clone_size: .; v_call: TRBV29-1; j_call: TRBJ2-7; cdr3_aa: CSVERDRGQYF
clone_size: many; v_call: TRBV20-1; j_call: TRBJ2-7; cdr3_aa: CSARTPEGHREQYF
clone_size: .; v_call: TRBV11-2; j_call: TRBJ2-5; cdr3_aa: CASSLDLPPLFSGRGQETQYF